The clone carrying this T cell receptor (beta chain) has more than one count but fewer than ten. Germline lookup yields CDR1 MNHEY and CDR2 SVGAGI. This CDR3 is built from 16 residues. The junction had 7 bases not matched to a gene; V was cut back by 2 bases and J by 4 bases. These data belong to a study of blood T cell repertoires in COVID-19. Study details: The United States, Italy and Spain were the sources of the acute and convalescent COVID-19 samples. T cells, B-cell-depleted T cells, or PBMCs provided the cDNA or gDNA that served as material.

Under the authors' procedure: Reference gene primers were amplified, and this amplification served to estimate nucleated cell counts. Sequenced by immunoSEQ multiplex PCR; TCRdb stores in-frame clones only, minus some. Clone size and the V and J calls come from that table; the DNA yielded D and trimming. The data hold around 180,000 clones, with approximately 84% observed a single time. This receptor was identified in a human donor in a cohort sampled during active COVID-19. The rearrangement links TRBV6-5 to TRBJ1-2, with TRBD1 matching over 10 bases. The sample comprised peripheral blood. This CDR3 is CASSYIRTGGAYGYTF. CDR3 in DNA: TGTGCCAGCAGTTACATCCGGACAGGGGGAGCCTATGGCTACACCTTC.